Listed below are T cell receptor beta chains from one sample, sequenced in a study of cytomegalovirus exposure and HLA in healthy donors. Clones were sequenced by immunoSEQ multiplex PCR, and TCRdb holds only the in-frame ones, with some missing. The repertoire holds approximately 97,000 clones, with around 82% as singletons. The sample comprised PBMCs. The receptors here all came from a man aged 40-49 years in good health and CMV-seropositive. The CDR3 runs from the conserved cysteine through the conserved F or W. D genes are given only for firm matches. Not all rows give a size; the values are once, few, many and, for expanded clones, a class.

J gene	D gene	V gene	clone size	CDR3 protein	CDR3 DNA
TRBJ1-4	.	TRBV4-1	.	CASSQDRLTPNEKLFF	TGCGCCAGCAGCCAGGACAGACTCACCCCTAATGAAAAACTGTTTTTT
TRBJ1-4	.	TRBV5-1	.	CASTPGTTNEKLFF	TGCGCCAGCACCCCAGGGACAACTAATGAAAAACTGTTTTTT
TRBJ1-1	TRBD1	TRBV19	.	CASSPWDRGNTEAFF	TGTGCCAGTAGTCCCTGGGACAGGGGGAACACTGAAGCTTTCTTT
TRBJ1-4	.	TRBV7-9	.	CASSPQETATNEKLFF	TGTGCCAGCAGCCCCCAAGAGACAGCAACTAATGAAAAACTGTTTTTT
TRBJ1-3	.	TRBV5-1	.	CASSLRSGLGNTIYF	TGCGCCAGCAGCTTGCGGAGCGGCCTCGGAAACACCATATATTTT
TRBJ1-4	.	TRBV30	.	CAGGATNEKLFF	TGTGCCGGGGGGGCAACTAATGAAAAACTGTTTTTT
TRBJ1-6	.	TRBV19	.	CASSIVRDSSPLHF	TGTGCCAGTAGTATAGTCCGGGACTCTTCACCCCTCCACTTT
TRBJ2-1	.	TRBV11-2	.	CASSLESSPFF	TGTGCCAGCAGCTTAGAAAGTAGCCCGTTCTTC
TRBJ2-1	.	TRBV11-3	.	CASSLAGHNEQFF	TGTGCCAGCAGCTTGGCAGGGCACAATGAGCAGTTCTTC
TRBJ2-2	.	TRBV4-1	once	CASSQDPRYGGNTGELFF	TGCGCCAGCAGCCAAGATCCGAGGTACGGTGGGAACACCGGGGAGCTGTTTTTT
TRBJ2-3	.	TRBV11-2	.	CASSLNTGYSTDTQYF	TGTGCCAGCAGCTTAAACACGGGGTATAGCACAGATACGCAGTATTTT
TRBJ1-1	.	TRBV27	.	CASMSGVNTEAFF	TGTGCCAGCATGTCGGGGGTCAACACTGAAGCTTTCTTT
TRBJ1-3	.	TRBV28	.	CASSSKGRGGSNTIYF	TGTGCCAGCAGTTCGAAAGGAAGGGGAGGTTCAAACACCATATATTTT
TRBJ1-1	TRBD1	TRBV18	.	CASSPTGTGVTEAFF	TGTGCCAGCTCACCCACCGGGACAGGGGTTACTGAAGCTTTCTTT
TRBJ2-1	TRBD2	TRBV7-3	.	CASSLRGRGAYNEQFF	TGTGCCAGCAGCTTAAGAGGGAGGGGCGCCTACAATGAGCAGTTCTTC
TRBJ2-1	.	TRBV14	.	CASRQAGSSYNEQFF	TGTGCCAGCAGACAGGCGGGAAGCTCCTACAATGAGCAGTTCTTC
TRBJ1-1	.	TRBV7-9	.	CASRERGEAFF	TGTGCCAGCAGGGAGCGAGGGGAAGCTTTCTTT
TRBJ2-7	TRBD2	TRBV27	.	CASRRTSGSWAYEQYF	TGTGCCAGCAGACGGACTAGCGGGAGTTGGGCCTACGAGCAGTACTTC
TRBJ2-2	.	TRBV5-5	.	CASSRRGDTRELFF	TGTGCCAGCAGCCGTAGAGGGGACACCCGGGAGCTGTTTTTT
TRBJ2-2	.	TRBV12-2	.	CASRLDRGRTGELFF	TGTGCAAGTCGCTTAGACAGGGGGCGGACCGGGGAGCTGTTTTTT
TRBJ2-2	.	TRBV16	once	CASSQSSGFGELFF	TGTGCCAGCAGCCAATCGTCAGGGTTCGGGGAGCTGTTTTTT
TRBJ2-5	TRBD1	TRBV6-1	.	CASFPNRGVQETQYF	TGTGCCAGCTTCCCCAACAGGGGGGTCCAAGAGACCCAGTACTTC
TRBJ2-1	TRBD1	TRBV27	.	CASRDRTGNSYNEQFF	TGTGCCAGCAGGGACCGGACAGGCAACTCCTACAATGAGCAGTTCTTC
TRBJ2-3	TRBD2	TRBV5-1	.	CASSLASGGSTDTQYF	TGCGCCAGCAGCTTGGCCAGCGGGGGGTCCACAGATACGCAGTATTTT